This TCR beta chain is drawn from a study of blood T cell repertoires in COVID-19. Original methodology: Cell counts per sample came from amplifying reference gene primers. Produced via immunoSEQ multiplex PCR; TCRdb's table is partial and in-frame only. That table gives V, J and clone size, and the DNA gave D and trimming. The repertoire includes 150,000 to 200,000 clones, 80% of them detected once, and 4.5% to 7.5% sits in the top ten. Participants had their cohort set by participant-reported clinical history. Looked up from germline, CDR1 is MNHEY and CDR2 is SVGAGI. Germline trimming cut 6 bases from V and 4 bases from J; bases unmatched to any gene: 8. CDR3 size: 15 residues.

The sequenced sample was PBMCs or T cells enriched from blood (not recorded which). This receptor was taken from a man aged 35-49 years who had recovered from COVID-19. J is TRBJ2-1 and V is TRBV6-5; TRBD2 matches at 8 bases. The CDR3 loop reads CASRSRTSIYNEQFF. The CDR3 DNA reads TGTGCCAGCAGGTCACGGACTAGCATTTACAATGAGCAGTTCTTC.